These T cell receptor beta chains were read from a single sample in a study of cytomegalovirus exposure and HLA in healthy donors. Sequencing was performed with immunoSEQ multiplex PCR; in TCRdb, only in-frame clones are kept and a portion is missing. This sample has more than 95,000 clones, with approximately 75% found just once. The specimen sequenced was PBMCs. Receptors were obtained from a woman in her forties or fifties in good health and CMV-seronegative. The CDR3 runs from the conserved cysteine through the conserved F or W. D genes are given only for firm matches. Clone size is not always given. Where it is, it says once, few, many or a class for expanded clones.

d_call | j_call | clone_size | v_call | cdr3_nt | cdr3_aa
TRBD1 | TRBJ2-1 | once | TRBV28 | TGTGCCAGCAGTTTAAAGGGATACAGGGGCTACAATGAGCAGTTCTTC | CASSLKGYRGYNEQFF
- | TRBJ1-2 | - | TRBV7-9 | TGTGCCAGCAGCCTAGAGACAGTACTCGCCTACTATGGCTACACCTTC | CASSLETVLAYYGYTF
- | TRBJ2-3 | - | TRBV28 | TGTGCCAGCAGTCTAACCCCCCCCACAGATACGCAGTATTTT | CASSLTPPTDTQYF
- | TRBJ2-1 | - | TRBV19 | TGTGCCACCACGACAGCGACCAATGAGCAGTTCTTC | CATTTATNEQFF
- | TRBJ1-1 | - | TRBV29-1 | TGCAGCGTCGCAGCAACAGCGAACACTGAAGCTTTCTTT | CSVAATANTEAFF
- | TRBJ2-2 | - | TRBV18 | TGTGCCAGCTCACCAGTTACAGGGCACACCGGGGAGCTGTTTTTT | CASSPVTGHTGELFF
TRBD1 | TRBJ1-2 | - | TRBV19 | TGTGCCAGTAGTCCCGGGGACAGATGGTATGGCTACACCTTC | CASSPGDRWYGYTF
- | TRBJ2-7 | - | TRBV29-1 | TGCAGCGTGATAGACGAGCAGTACTTC | CSVIDEQYF
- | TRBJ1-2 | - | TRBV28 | TGTGCCAGCAGTAGTAACAGGGACGGCTACACCTTC | CASSSNRDGYTF
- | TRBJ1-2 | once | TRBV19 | TGTGCCAGTAGTATCCCTCGACTTCAACAGGGTCGCTATGGCTACACCTTC | CASSIPRLQQGRYGYTF
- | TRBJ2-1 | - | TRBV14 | TGTGCCAGCAGCCAAGATAGAGGTTATGGGGAGCAGTTCTTC | CASSQDRGYGEQFF
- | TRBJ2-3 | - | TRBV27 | TGTGCCAGCAGTTTAGTAGGAGGGTTGATAGATACGCAGTATTTT | CASSLVGGLIDTQYF
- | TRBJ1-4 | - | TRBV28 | TGTGCCAGCAGTTTAATAACTGCTAACTCGAAACTGTTTTTT | CASSLITANSKLFF
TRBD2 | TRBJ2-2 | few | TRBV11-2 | TGTGCCAGCAGCTTAAGGCGGGAGTATACCGGGGAGCTGTTTTTT | CASSLRREYTGELFF
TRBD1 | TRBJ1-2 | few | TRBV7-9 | TGTTCCAGCAGCCCCCCCCAGGGACAGAGAGGTGTCTATGGCTACACCTTC | CSSSPPQGQRGVYGYTF
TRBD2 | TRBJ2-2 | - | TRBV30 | TGTGCCTGGAGGGCTAGCGGAGGGGACGCCGGGGAGCTGTTTTTT | CAWRASGGDAGELFF
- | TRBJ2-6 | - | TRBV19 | TGTGCCAGTAGCGGGACACACTCTGGGGCCAACGTCCTGACTTTC | CASSGTHSGANVLTF
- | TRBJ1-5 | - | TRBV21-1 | TGTGCCAGCAGCAAAACAGTAGGCAGAAGTCCCCCCCAGCATTTT | CASSKTVGRSPPQHF
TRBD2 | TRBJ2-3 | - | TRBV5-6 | TGTGCCAGCAGCCCGGGACTAGCGGGAGTTACAGATACGCAGTATTTT | CASSPGLAGVTDTQYF
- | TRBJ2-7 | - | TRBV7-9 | TGTGCCAGCAGCTTAATCGGAGAATCCTACGAGCAGTACTTC | CASSLIGESYEQYF
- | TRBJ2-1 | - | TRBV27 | TGTGCCAGCAGTCGACCTGAAACGGGAGCGTATAACAATGAGCAGTTCTTC | CASSRPETGAYNNEQFF
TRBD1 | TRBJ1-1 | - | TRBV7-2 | TGTGCCAGCAGCCTCAGACAGGGCACCGCTTTCTTT | CASSLRQGTAFF
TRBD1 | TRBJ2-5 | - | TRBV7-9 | TGTGCCAGCAGCTCGAAGAGGACAGGGGAGGAAGAGACCCAGTACTTC | CASSSKRTGEEETQYF
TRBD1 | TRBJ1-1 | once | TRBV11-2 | TGTGCCAGCAGCTCCGCGGACAGGGGATGGTTGGCTTTCTTT | CASSSADRGWLAFF
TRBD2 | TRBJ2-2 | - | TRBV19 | TGTGCCAGTAGTATCTTTGCGGGAGTTAGCCTGGGGGACACCGGGGAGCTGTTTTTT | CASSIFAGVSLGDTGELFF
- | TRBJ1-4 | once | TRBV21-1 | TGTGCCAGCAGGAGGGACAGCGGAGAAAAACTGTTTTTT | CASRRDSGEKLFF
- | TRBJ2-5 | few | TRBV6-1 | TGTGCCAGCATAACCGACAGGCGGGAGACCCAGTACTTC | CASITDRRETQYF
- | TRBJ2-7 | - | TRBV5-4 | TGTGCCAGCAGCTCTGGAGCCCCCGAGCAGTACTTC | CASSSGAPEQYF
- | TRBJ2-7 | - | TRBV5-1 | TGCGCCAGCAGCTTTACAACAGCACTCTACGAGCAGTACTTC | CASSFTTALYEQYF
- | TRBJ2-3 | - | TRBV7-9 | TGTGCCAGCAGCCCCGAAAGCGGACTAAGCACAGATACGCAGTATTTT | CASSPESGLSTDTQYF
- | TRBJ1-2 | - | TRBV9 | TGTGCCAGCAGCGTAGAGCCTAACTATGGCTACACCTTC | CASSVEPNYGYTF
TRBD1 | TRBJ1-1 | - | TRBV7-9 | TGTTCCAGCAGCTTCGGAGGGGGCAGAGGAGTGAACACTGAAGCTTTCTTT | CSSSFGGGRGVNTEAFF
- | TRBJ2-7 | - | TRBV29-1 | TGCAGCGTTGAAGATCAGGGGCTCGAGCAGTACTTC | CSVEDQGLEQYF
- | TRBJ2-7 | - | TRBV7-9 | TGTGCCAGCAGTCACCAGGGAGGCGAGCAGTACTTC | CASSHQGGEQYF
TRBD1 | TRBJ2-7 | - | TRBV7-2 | TGTGCCAGCAGCCTAGCCGGGACAGGGTCCTACGAGCAGTACTTC | CASSLAGTGSYEQYF
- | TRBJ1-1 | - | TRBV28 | TGTGCCAGCAGTATCGGGGGGCAGGGGAGCACTGAAGCTTTCTTT | CASSIGGQGSTEAFF
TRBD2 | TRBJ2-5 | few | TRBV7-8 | TGTGCCAGCAGCTCGGTTGCGGGAGGGCCCTTCGGGGAGACCCAGTACTTC | CASSSVAGGPFGETQYF
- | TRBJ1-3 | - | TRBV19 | TGTGCCAGTAGTTTCTGGGAGACTGGAAACACCATATATTTT | CASSFWETGNTIYF
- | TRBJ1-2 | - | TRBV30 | TGTGCCTGGAGTGGGGGCGCGGGCTACACCTTC | CAWSGGAGYTF
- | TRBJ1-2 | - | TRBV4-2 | TGTGCCAGCAGCCAAGTTGTGGGGGCTGGCTACACCTTC | CASSQVVGAGYTF
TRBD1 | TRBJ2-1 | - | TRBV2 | TGTGCCAGCAGTGCTGACAGGGGGCCCGATGAGCAGTTCTTC | CASSADRGPDEQFF
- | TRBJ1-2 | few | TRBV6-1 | TGTGCCAGCAGTGCCAGACAGGAGTATGGCTACACCTTC | CASSARQEYGYTF
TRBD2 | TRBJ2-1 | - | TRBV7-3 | TGTGCCAGCAGCCCGGTTGGAACTAGCGGGAGATATGAGCAGTTCTTC | CASSPVGTSGRYEQFF
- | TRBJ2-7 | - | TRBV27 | TGTGCCAGCAGTTTTTGGGGGGAGCAGGAGCAGTACTTC | CASSFWGEQEQYF
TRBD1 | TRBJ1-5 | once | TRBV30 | TGTGCCTGGAGTCCGGGACAGGGTGGTCAGCCCCAGCATTTT | CAWSPGQGGQPQHF
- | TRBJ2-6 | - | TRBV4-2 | TGTGCCAGCAGCCAATCTGTATACTCTGGGGCCAACGTCCTGACTTTC | CASSQSVYSGANVLTF
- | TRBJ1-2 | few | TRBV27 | TGTGCCAGCAGCCGGGGGGCATCATCCAACTATGGCTACACCTTC | CASSRGASSNYGYTF